Shown below are 20 T cell receptor beta chains from a single sample sequenced in a study of blood T cell repertoires in COVID-19. Clones were read by immunoSEQ multiplex PCR, and TCRdb kept only the in-frame ones, dropping some. The sample holds 150,000 to 200,000 clones, approximately 77% seen once. The sequencing sample was made of peripheral blood. These receptors were obtained from a woman of 80 years or more with active or convalescent COVID-19.

CDR3 sequence reads: CASSLELLAGVKDTQYF. The CDR3 nucleotides read TGTGCCAGCAGCTTAGAGCTCCTAGCGGGAGTAAAAGATACGCAGTATTTT. V and J are TRBV7-9 and TRBJ2-3; 10 bases align to TRBD2. Germline CDR1 reads SEHNR; CDR2 reads FQNEAQ (reference sequence). Trimming removed 1 base from V and 5 bases from J; junction bases left unmatched: 9. The CDR3 is made up of 17 amino acids.

In its sample, this clone was seen a few times. This chain connects TRBV2 to TRBJ1-5; D gene unclear. The V end lost 4 bases, the J end lost 1 base, and 5 bases lay between the germline ends. The length of the CDR3 is 13 residues. CDR1 and CDR2 from the germline V gene are SNHLY and FYNNEI. This CDR3 reads CASSVQSNQPQHF. The CDR3 region has the DNA TGTGCCAGCAGTGTCCAGAGCAATCAGCCCCAGCATTTT.

This clone was detected many times. The chain joins TRBV9 to TRBJ1-2; TRBD1 is a possible D gene (5 bases). The germline V gene encodes CDR1 SGDLS and CDR2 YYNGEE. Trimming shortened V by 7 bases and J by 7 bases, and 17 bases separated the two germline ends. This CDR3 region has 13 residues. CDR3: CASRRDLTSGYTF. The DNA of the CDR3 is TGTGCCAGCCGGAGGGACCTCACGAGTGGCTACACCTTC.

This chain links TRBV29-1 with TRBJ2-2, with 7 bases lining up with TRBD1. V lost 1 base, J lost 2 bases, and 1 base stayed unmatched. CDR1 and CDR2 from the germline V gene are SQVTM and ANQGSEA. The CDR3 spans 14 residues. The CDR3 spells CSVEGQGNTGELFF. DNA of the CDR3: TGCAGCGTTGAAGGACAGGGTAACACCGGGGAGCTGTTTTTT.

V is TRBV5-1 and J is TRBJ1-6; D might be TRBD1 (5 bases). This CDR3 has 15 amino acids. V was cut by 0 bases and J by 7 bases, with 11 bases left in between. From germline, CDR1 is SGHRS and CDR2 YFSETQ. CDR3 sequence: CASSLAAGLNSPLHF. The CDR3 DNA reads TGCGCCAGCAGCTTGGCGGCAGGGCTGAATTCACCCCTCCACTTT. Drawing the rest from reference TRBV5-1 and TRBJ1-6, the complete variable domain is KAGVTQTPRYLIKTRGQQVTLSCSPISGHRSVSWYQQTPGQGLQFLFEYFSETQRNKGNFPGRFSGRQFSNSRSEMNVSTLELGDSALYLCASSLAAGLNSPLHFGNGTRLTVT.

The chain is built from TRBV28 and TRBJ2-7, with TRBD2 matching over 10 bases. The CDR3 is made up of 15 amino acids. Germline-derived CDR1 and CDR2 are MDHEN and SYDVKM. After removal of 2 bases from V and 2 bases from J, the junction contained 3 bases not matched to a gene. This CDR3 is CASSLQREGPYEQYF. In DNA form, the CDR3 reads TGTGCCAGCAGTTTACAGCGGGAGGGCCCCTACGAGCAGTACTTC.

This clone was counted a few times. This chain joins TRBV7-9 and TRBJ1-1, with 8 bases fitting TRBD1. The germline gives CDR1 SEHNR, CDR2 FQNEAQ (reference sequence). The CDR3 runs 13 residues. Trimming removed 5 bases from V and 7 bases from J; junction bases left unmatched: 6. CDR3 loop: CASSLKQGVEAFF. The CDR3 coding sequence is TGTGCCAGCAGCCTCAAACAGGGGGTTGAAGCTTTCTTT.

This clone was counted many times. The CDR3 is CASKHVDYSNQPQHF. The DNA of the CDR3 is TGTGCCAGCAAACACGTCGATTATAGCAATCAGCCCCAGCATTTT. V is TRBV28 and J is TRBJ1-5, with D uncertain. Germline loops: CDR1 MDHEN, CDR2 SYDVKM. This CDR3 is built from 15 residues. Trimming removed 7 bases from V and 0 bases from J, with 13 bases in between.

The chain uses TRBV7-8 and TRBJ2-1; 8 nucleotides agree with TRBD2. Trimming at V came to 1 base and at J to 0 bases, leaving 8 bases not matched to a gene. Looked up from germline, CDR1 is SGHVS and CDR2 is FQNEAQ. This CDR3 is 18 amino acids long. The CDR3, as DNA: TGTGCCAGCAGCTTAGTGGGGGTAGCGGGAAGCTCCTACAATGAGCAGTTCTTC. It yields the protein CASSLVGVAGSSYNEQFF.

V and J are TRBV9 and TRBJ2-5; D perhaps matches TRBD1 (5 bases). This CDR3 has 14 amino acids. Germline CDR1 reads SGDLS; CDR2 reads YYNGEE. V was pared by 0 bases and J by 5 bases, with 11 bases between. The CDR3 loop reads CASSVDQGIETQYF. Written as DNA, the CDR3 is TGTGCCAGCAGCGTAGATCAGGGTATCGAGACCCAGTACTTC.

The chain combines TRBV30 with TRBJ2-1, with 9 bases lining up with TRBD1. Per germline, CDR1 GTSNPN and CDR2 SVGIG (reference sequence). The trim removed 2 bases at V and 7 bases at J, leaving 9 bases unmatched. The CDR3 contains 15 residues. The CDR3 here is CAWSHTGGNWNEQFF. DNA for the CDR3: TGTGCCTGGAGTCATACAGGGGGCAATTGGAATGAGCAGTTCTTC.

The chain couples TRBV5-1 to TRBJ1-1; D is uncertain. Germline V lookup: CDR1 SGHRS, CDR2 YFSETQ. This CDR3 spans 15 amino acids. Trimming took off 5 bases at V and 0 bases at J, with 14 bases between the two ends. In DNA form, the CDR3 reads TGCGCCAGCAGGGCCGATGGTGTGGTGAACACTGAAGCTTTCTTT. Protein sequence: CASRADGVVNTEAFF.

As DNA, the CDR3 is TGTGCCACCAGCAGGGGGGCCCGGGCTAGCGGATTATACGAGCAGTACTTC. Translation: CATSRGARASGLYEQYF. The rearrangement uses TRBV15 and TRBJ2-7; TRBD2 might be the D (7 bases). Trimming cost V 3 bases and J 4 bases, with 22 bases left between them. This CDR3 has 17 amino acids. Germline CDR1 is LNHNV and CDR2 is YYDKDF (reference sequence).

The chain combines TRBV10-3 with TRBJ2-3; possible D gene TRBD1, 5 bases. This CDR3 comprises 13 residues. Between the trimmed V and J ends, which lost 10 bases and 1 base, there was a span of 12 bases. Germline V gives CDR1 ENHRY, CDR2 SYGVKD. The CDR3 DNA reads as TGTGCCACCGAGGTAGGGGGCACAGATACGCAGTATTTT. Amino acid sequence: CATEVGGTDTQYF.

This chain connects TRBV6-5 to TRBJ1-3; 7 bases line up with TRBD1. The germline V gene encodes CDR1 MNHEY and CDR2 SVGAGI. This CDR3 spans 16 amino acids. Unmatched junction bases numbered 3, after V lost 1 base and J lost 0 bases. DNA of the CDR3: TGTGCCAGCAGTTACTTACAGGGGAGCTCTGGAAACACCATATATTTT. Its translation is CASSYLQGSSGNTIYF.

The V gene is TRBV28, the J gene TRBJ2-5, with TRBD1 matching 10 bases. CDR3 length equals 16 residues. Per germline, CDR1 MDHEN and CDR2 SYDVKM. J gave up 5 bases and V 5 bases, and 11 bases lay outside the gene matches. DNA of the CDR3: TGTGCCAGCAGTGGGAGCGGAGGACAGGGGGGGGAGACCCAGTACTTC. It encodes CASSGSGGQGGETQYF.

The V gene is TRBV11-3, the J gene TRBJ2-3, with D perhaps TRBD2 (5 bases). The germline CDR1 and CDR2 sequences are SGHNT and YENEEA. The CDR3 sequence is 15 residues long. V lost 5 bases to trimming and J lost 4 bases, with 16 bases between them. The CDR3 reads CASSPRAGGADTQYF. The CDR3 DNA is TGTGCCAGCAGCCCGCGGGCGGGCGGAGCAGATACGCAGTATTTT.

The chain uses TRBV3-1 (or the pseudogene TRBV3-2) and TRBJ1-1; maybe TRBD1 (5 bases). V dropped 4 bases and J dropped 3 bases, with 9 bases sitting between them. The V gene's germline CDR1 is LGHDT and CDR2 YNNKEL (reference sequence). CDR3 length equals 13 residues. This chain's CDR3 is CASSPGGYTEAFF. In DNA form, the CDR3 reads TGTGCCAGCAGCCCCGGGGGTTACACTGAAGCTTTCTTT.

The genes are TRBV5-4 and TRBJ2-1; D gene ambiguous. Between the trimmed V and J ends, which lost 6 bases and 5 bases, there was a span of 12 bases. The germline V gene encodes CDR1 SGHNT and CDR2 YYREEE (reference sequence). The CDR3 has 13 residues. The CDR3 region is CASNEQVNNEQFF. Here the CDR3 DNA reads TGTGCCAGCAACGAGCAGGTTAACAATGAGCAGTTCTTC.

The chain employs TRBV5-1 and TRBJ1-4, with a weak D call TRBD1 (5 bases). Looked up from germline, CDR1 is SGHRS and CDR2 is YFSETQ. CDR3 length: 14 residues. V was pared by 0 bases and J by 10 bases, with 13 bases between. The CDR3: CASSLAGGTGKLFF. The DNA for the CDR3 is TGCGCCAGCAGCTTGGCGGGGGGAACAGGAAAACTGTTTTTT.